These T cell receptor beta chains were read from a single sample in a study of blood T cell repertoires in COVID-19. Sequenced by immunoSEQ multiplex PCR; TCRdb stores in-frame clones only, minus some. In the table there are around 220,000 clones, 82% of which are singletons. Input material: peripheral blood. The receptor set was obtained from a woman older than 75 with active or convalescent COVID-19. The conserved cysteine and the conserved F or W are not part of the CDR3 here.

J gene: TRBJ1-1; V gene: TRBV28; CDR3 protein: ASSFTGANNAEAF
J gene: TRBJ1-2; V gene: TRBV27; CDR3 protein: ASSPRTESYGYT
J gene: TRBJ2-1; V gene: TRBV27; CDR3 protein: ASSAQRNEQF
J gene: TRBJ2-7; V gene: TRBV4-2; CDR3 protein: ASSAWMGQNYEQY
J gene: TRBJ1-2; V gene: TRBV7-8; CDR3 protein: ASSLALKGQGYGYT
J gene: TRBJ2-1; V gene: TRBV15; CDR3 protein: ATSSGTGDGGEQF
J gene: TRBJ1-1; V gene: TRBV5-1; CDR3 protein: ASSGGQGFTEAF
J gene: TRBJ1-6; V gene: TRBV3-1/TRBV3-2; CDR3 protein: ASSHLPGGQTSHTLH
J gene: TRBJ2-3; V gene: TRBV4-2; CDR3 protein: ASSQDARAVDTQY
J gene: TRBJ1-5; V gene: TRBV28; CDR3 protein: ASSLLIQPQH
J gene: TRBJ2-6; V gene: TRBV20-1; CDR3 protein: SASTRARSGANVLT